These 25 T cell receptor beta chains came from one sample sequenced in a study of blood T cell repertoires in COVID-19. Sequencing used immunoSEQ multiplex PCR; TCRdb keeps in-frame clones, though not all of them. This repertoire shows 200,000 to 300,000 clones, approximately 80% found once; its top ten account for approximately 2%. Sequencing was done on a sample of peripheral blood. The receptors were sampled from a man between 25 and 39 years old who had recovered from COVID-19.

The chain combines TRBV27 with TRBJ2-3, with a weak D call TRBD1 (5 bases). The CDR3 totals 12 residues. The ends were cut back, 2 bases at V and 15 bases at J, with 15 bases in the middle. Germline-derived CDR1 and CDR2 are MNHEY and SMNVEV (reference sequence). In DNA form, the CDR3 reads TGTGCCAGCAGTTTACCGTCCAGGGCCTCTTATTTT. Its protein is CASSLPSRASYF.

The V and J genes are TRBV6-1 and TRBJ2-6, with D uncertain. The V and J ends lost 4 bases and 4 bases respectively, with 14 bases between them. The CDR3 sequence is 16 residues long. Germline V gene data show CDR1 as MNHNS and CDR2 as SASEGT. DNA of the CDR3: TGTGCCAGCAGTGGGATGGAACAGATGGGGGCCAACGTCCTGACTTTC. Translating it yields CASSGMEQMGANVLTF.

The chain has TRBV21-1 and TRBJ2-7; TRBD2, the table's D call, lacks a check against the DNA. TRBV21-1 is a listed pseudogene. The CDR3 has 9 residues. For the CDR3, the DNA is TGTGCCAGCAGCAATAGTCAGTACGTC. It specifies CASSNSQYV.

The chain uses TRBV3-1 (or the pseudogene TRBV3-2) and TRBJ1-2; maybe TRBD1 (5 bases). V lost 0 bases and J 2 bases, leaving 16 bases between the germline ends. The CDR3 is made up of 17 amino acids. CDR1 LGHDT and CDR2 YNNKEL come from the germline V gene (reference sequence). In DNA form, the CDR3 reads TGTGCCAGCAGCCAAGATTCGGTCGGGACTGCAAACTATGGCTACACCTTC. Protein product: CASSQDSVGTANYGYTF.

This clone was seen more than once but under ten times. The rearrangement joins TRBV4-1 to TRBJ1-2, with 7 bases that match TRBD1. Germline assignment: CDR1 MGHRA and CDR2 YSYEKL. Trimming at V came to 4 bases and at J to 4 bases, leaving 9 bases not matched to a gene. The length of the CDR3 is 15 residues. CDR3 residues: CASSRVQGGTYGYTF. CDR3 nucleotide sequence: TGCGCCAGCAGCCGAGTTCAAGGGGGCACCTATGGCTACACCTTC.

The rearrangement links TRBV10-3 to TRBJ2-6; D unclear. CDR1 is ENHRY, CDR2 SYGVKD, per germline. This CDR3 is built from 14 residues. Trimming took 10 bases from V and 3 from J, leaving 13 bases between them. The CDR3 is CASQVGLGANVLTF. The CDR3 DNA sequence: TGTGCCAGCCAGGTTGGGCTTGGGGCCAACGTCCTGACTTTC.

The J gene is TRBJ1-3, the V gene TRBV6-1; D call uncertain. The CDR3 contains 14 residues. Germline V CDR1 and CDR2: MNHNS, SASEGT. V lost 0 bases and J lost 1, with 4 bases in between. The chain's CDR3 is CASSEAGSGNTIYF. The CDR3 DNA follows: TGTGCCAGCAGTGAAGCCGGGTCTGGAAACACCATATATTTT.

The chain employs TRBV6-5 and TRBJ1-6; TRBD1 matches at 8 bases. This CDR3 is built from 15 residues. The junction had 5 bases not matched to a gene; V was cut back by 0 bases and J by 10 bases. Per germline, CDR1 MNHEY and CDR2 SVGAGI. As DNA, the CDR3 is TGTGCCAGCAGTTACTCGCAGGGGGCGCGGTCACCCCTCCACTTT. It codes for CASSYSQGARSPLHF.

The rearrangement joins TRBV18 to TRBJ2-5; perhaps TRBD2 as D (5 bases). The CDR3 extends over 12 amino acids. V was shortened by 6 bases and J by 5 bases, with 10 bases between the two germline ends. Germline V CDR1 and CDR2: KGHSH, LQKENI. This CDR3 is CASSPGGETQYF. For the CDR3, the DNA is TGTGCCAGCTCCCCAGGCGGGGAGACCCAGTACTTC.

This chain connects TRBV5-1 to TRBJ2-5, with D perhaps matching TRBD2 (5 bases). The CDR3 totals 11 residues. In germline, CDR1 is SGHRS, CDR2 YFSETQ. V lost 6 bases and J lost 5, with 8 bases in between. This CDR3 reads CASNTGETQYF. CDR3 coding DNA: TGCGCCAGCAATACGGGGGAGACCCAGTACTTC.

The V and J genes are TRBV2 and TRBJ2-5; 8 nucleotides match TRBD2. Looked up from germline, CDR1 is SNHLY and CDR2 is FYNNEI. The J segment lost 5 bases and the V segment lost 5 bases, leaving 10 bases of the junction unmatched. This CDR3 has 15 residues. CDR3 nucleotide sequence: TGTGCCAGCAGTCGGGAGGGGGGGAGGCGGGAGACCCAGTACTTC. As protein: CASSREGGRRETQYF.

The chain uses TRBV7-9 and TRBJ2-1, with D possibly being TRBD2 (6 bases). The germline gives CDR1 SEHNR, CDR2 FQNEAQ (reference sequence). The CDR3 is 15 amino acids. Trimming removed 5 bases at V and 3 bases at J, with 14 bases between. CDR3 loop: CASSRSGTYYNEQFF. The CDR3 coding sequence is TGTGCCAGCAGCCGCTCCGGGACTTACTACAATGAGCAGTTCTTC. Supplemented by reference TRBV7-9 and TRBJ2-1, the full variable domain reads DTGVSQNPRHKITKRGQNVTFRCDPISEHNRLYWYRQTLGQGPEFLTYFQNEAQLEKSRLLSDRFSAERPKGSFSTLEIQRTEQGDSAMYLCASSRSGTYYNEQFFGPGTRLTVL.

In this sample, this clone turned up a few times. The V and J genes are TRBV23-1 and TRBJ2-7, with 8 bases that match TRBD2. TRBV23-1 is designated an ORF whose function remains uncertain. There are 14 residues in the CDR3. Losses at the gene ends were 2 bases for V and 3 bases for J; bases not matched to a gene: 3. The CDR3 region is CASSQHRGGYEQYF. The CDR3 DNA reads TGCGCCAGCAGTCAACATCGGGGGGGCTACGAGCAGTACTTC.

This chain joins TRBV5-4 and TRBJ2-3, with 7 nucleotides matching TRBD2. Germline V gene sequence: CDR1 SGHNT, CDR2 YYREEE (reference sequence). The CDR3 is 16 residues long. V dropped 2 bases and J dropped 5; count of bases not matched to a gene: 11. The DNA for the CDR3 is TGTGCCAGCAGCTTCCTCTACGGGGGGAGGAGAGATACGCAGTATTTT. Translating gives CASSFLYGGRRDTQYF.

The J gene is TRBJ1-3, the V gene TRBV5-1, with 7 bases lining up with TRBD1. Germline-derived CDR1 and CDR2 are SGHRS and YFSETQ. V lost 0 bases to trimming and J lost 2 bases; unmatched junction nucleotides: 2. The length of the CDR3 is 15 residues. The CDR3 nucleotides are TGCGCCAGCAGCTTGGCGGGGACAGCTGGAAACACCATATATTTT. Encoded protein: CASSLAGTAGNTIYF.

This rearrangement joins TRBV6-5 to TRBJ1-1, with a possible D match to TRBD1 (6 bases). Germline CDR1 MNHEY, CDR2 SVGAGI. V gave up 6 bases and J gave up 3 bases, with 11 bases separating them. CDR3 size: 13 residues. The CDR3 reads CASSYNRDTEAFF. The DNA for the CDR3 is TGTGCCAGCAGCTACAACAGGGACACTGAAGCTTTCTTT.

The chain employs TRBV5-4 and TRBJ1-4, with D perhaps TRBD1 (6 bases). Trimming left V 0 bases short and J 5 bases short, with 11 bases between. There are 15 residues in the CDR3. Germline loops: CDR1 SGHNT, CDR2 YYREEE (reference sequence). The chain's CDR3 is CASSLAGTPNEKLFF. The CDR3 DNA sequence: TGTGCCAGCAGCTTGGCCGGGACACCGAATGAAAAACTGTTTTTT. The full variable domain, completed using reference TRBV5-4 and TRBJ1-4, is ETGVTQSPTHLIKTRGQQVTLRCSSQSGHNTVSWYQQALGQGPQFIFQYYREEENGRGNFPPRFSGLQFPNYSSELNVNALELDDSALYLCASSLAGTPNEKLFFGSGTQLSVL.

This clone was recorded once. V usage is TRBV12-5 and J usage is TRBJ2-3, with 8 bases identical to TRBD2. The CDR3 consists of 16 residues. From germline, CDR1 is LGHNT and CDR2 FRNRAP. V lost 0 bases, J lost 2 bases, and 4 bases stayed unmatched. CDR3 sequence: CASGLVLAGNTDTQYF. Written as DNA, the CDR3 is TGTGCTAGTGGTTTGGTTCTAGCGGGTAACACAGATACGCAGTATTTT.

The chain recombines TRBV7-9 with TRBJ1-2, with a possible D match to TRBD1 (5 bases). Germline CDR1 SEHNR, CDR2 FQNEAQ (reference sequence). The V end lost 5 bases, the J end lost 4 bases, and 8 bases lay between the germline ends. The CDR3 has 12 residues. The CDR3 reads CASSLDSYGYTF. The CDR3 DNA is TGTGCCAGCAGCCTAGACAGCTATGGCTACACCTTC.

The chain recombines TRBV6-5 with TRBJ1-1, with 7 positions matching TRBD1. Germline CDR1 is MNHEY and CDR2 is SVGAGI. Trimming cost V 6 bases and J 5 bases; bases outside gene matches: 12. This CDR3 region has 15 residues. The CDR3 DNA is TGTGCCAGCAGAGTTTATCGGACAGGATATACTGAAGCTTTCTTT. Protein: CASRVYRTGYTEAFF.

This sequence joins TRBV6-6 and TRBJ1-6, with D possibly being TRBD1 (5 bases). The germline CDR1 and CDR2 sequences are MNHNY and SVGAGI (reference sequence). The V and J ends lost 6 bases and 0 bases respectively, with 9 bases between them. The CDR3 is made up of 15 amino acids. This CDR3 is CASSRQGSYNSPLHF. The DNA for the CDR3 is TGTGCCAGCAGCCGGCAGGGCTCCTATAATTCACCCCTCCACTTT.

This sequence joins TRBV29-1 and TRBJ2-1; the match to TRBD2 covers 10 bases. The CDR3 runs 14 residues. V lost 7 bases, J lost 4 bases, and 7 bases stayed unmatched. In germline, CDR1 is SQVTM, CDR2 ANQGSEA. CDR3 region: CSAGGSGGYNEQFF. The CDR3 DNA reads TGCAGCGCGGGAGGTAGCGGGGGGTACAATGAGCAGTTCTTC.

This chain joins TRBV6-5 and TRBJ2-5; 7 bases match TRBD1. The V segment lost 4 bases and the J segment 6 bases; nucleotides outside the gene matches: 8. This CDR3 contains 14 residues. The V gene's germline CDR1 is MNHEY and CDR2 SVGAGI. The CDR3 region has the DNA TGTGCCAGCAGTTTGGACAGGATTGGGAAGACCCAGTACTTC. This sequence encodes CASSLDRIGKTQYF.

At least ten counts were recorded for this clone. CDR3 coding DNA: TGTGCCACCAGCAGAGATAGCGGGGGGGCAGATACGCAGTATTTT. Translating it yields CATSRDSGGADTQYF. The chain employs TRBV15 and TRBJ2-3; 11 bases are a match to TRBD2. J was trimmed by 4 bases and V by 0 bases; bases with no gene match: 0. The CDR3 is made up of 15 amino acids. The germline V gene has CDR1 LNHNV and CDR2 YYDKDF (reference sequence). Full variable domain (remainder filled in from reference TRBV15 and TRBJ2-3): DAMVIQNPRYQVTQFGKPVTLSCSQTLNHNVMYWYQQKSSQAPKLLFHYYDKDFNNEADTPDNFQSRRPNTSFCFLDIRSPGLGDTAMYLCATSRDSGGADTQYFGPGTRLTVL.

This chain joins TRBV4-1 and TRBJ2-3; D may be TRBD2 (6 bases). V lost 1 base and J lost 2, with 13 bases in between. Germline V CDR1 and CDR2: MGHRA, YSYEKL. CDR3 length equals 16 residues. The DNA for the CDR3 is TGCGCCAGCAGCCAAGGGAGGGCGGGGCCCACAGATACGCAGTATTTT. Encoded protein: CASSQGRAGPTDTQYF.